The clone carrying this TCR beta chain was seen repeatedly, ten times or more. This CDR3 has 15 residues. Trimming cost V 6 bases and J 0 bases; bases outside gene matches: 4. This entry comes from a study of identical twins. TCRdb reanalysed the 5' RACE reads using MiXCR and keeps one entry per CDR3 protein. The sample carries roughly 750,000 distinct CDR3 sequences, 21% recorded once. Each donor (without exception) was a healthy Caucasian. This sample was shared with a second study, whose subject was T cells expressing NK-cell markers. This second study notes: Seven sequenced donors out of eight were HCMV-seropositive, one seronegative. NKG2C+ dominant clonotypes from 5 to 7 donors made up about 1.0-7.5% of CD8+ T cells.

This chain uses TRBV12-3 or TRBV12-4 with TRBJ2-3; 9 nucleotides match TRBD1. This sequence was found in a young woman in good health. Sequencing input: PBMCs. The CDR3 sequence is CASSQGQGSTDTQYF. In nucleotides, the CDR3 is TGTGCCAGCAGCCAGGGACAGGGCAGCACAGATACGCAGTATTTT.